This entry concerns a single T cell receptor (beta chain). The sample is drawn from a study of blood T cell repertoires in COVID-19. The protocol was immunoSEQ multiplex PCR, while the TCRdb copy is restricted to in-frame clones and leaves out a portion. The sample includes around 200,000 clones, approximately 88% of them seen just once. Recruitment covered roughly 24 US areas and drew participants whose ages spanned about 18 to 95 years. The CDR3 totals 14 residues. Germline V gene sequence: CDR1 DFQATT, CDR2 SNEGSKA (reference sequence). The V and J ends lost 3 bases and 4 bases respectively, with 10 bases between them.

The chain employs TRBV20-1 and TRBJ1-6; weak D call: TRBD1 (5 bases). This receptor was taken from a woman in her 30s who had recovered from COVID-19. The sequenced material came from PBMCs or T cells enriched from blood (not recorded which). The CDR3 sequence is CSASIGEYNSPLHF. The CDR3 coding sequence is TGCAGTGCTAGTATAGGGGAATATAATTCACCCCTCCACTTT.